One and the same sample provided the 20 T cell receptor beta chains below, sequenced in a study of beta chain features in type 1 diabetes. General observations from the study: TCRB CDR3s were moderately but significantly shorter in Type 1 diabetes patients in all four CD4+ subsets.

TCRB transcripts that were expressed got sequenced, as all of the isolated RNA had been reverse transcribed. Sequenced by immunoSEQ multiplex PCR; TCRdb stores in-frame clones only, minus some. The sample records roughly 730,000 clones, around 15% being singletons. Their cognate antigens are unknown. What was sequenced was naive CD4+ T cells from blood. Receptors originate from a man between 18 and 35 years old with type 1 diabetes.

J is TRBJ1-2 and V is TRBV7-9; a weak D match, TRBD1 (5 bases). The V end was cut by 5 bases, the J end by 4 bases, with 17 bases between. This CDR3 contains 15 residues. Germline V gene data show CDR1 as SEHNR and CDR2 as FQNEAQ (reference sequence). The CDR3 bases are TGTGCCAGCAGCCAAGGTGGAGGGGTGGGCTATGGCTACACCTTC. This sequence encodes CASSQGGGVGYGYTF.

Only a few counts were recorded for this clone. This chain joins TRBV4-1 and TRBJ1-2, with TRBD1 matching over 8 bases. CDR3 length: 17 residues. J lost 3 bases, V lost 0 bases, and 9 bases had no gene match. The germline V gene encodes CDR1 MGHRA and CDR2 YSYEKL. The CDR3, as DNA: TGCGCCAGCAGCCAAGATCCTTCCGGGACAGGTGACTATGGCTACACCTTC. Protein sequence: CASSQDPSGTGDYGYTF.

CDR3 sequence (DNA): TGTGCCAGTAGTACCCGTCAGGGGTGGGAAGAGACCCAGTACTTC. Encoded protein: CASSTRQGWEETQYF. The rearrangement links TRBV19 to TRBJ2-5, with a tentative D call TRBD1 (6 bases). The CDR3 spans 15 residues. Trimming removed 4 bases at V and 3 bases at J, with 15 bases between. In germline, CDR1 is LNHDA, CDR2 SQIVND (reference sequence).

This clone turned up a few times. J is TRBJ2-2 and V is TRBV5-6; the D is unclear. The CDR3 runs 13 residues. In germline, CDR1 is SGHDT, CDR2 YYEEEE. The V end was cut by 4 bases, the J end by 13 bases, with 17 bases between. Written as DNA, the CDR3 is TGTGCCAGCAGCCCATGGACCGGAGAGGTGCTGTTTTTT. It is translated as CASSPWTGEVLFF. Filled out from reference TRBV5-6 and TRBJ2-2, the complete variable domain reads DAGVTQSPTHLIKTRGQQVTLRCSPKSGHDTVSWYQQALGQGPQFIFQYYEEEERQRGNFPDRFSGHQFPNYSSELNVNALLLGDSALYLCASSPWTGEVLFFGEGSRLTVL.

This clone was detected a few times. J is TRBJ2-3 and V is TRBV29-1; D is undetermined. Germline CDR1 SQVTM, CDR2 ANQGSEA. This CDR3 comprises 13 residues. V lost 8 bases and J 2 bases, leaving 14 bases between the germline ends. The CDR3 spells CSYRITITDTQYF. CDR3 DNA: TGCAGCTACCGGATTACGATCACAGATACGCAGTATTTT.

The chain joins TRBV28 to TRBJ1-5, with 7 bases that match TRBD1. CDR1 is MDHEN, CDR2 SYDVKM, per germline. The CDR3 spans 17 residues. The trim removed 6 bases at V and 0 bases at J, leaving 11 bases unmatched. CDR3 coding DNA: TGTGCCAGCAGATACCGCAGGGGGTCCAATAGCAATCAGCCCCAGCATTTT. Protein: CASRYRRGSNSNQPQHF.

The DNA of the CDR3 is TGTGCCTCTCACAGGGCCCTGAACTATGGCTACACCTTC. Its translation: CASHRALNYGYTF. The chain joins TRBV6-6 to TRBJ1-2, with D perhaps TRBD1 (6 bases). The CDR3 covers 13 residues. Trimming took off 11 bases at V and 2 bases at J, with 15 bases between the two ends. Germline-derived CDR1 and CDR2 are MNHNY and SVGAGI (reference sequence).

A few counts support this clone. This chain uses TRBV9 with TRBJ1-2, with TRBD1 matching 7 bases. The CDR3 has 18 amino acids. Germline V gene sequence: CDR1 SGDLS, CDR2 YYNGEE. V shed 3 bases, J shed 2 bases, and the junction held 16 bases outside the gene matches. This chain's CDR3 is CASSADDTHTGVNYGYTF. The CDR3 DNA reads TGTGCCAGCAGCGCCGATGACACCCACACAGGGGTAAACTATGGCTACACCTTC.

CDR3 sequence reads: CATSRDQGAYTEAFF. DNA for the CDR3: TGTGCCACCAGCAGAGATCAGGGGGCCTACACTGAAGCTTTCTTT. The chain combines TRBV15 with TRBJ1-1; 8 nucleotides line up with TRBD1. The germline V gene encodes CDR1 LNHNV and CDR2 YYDKDF (reference sequence). CDR3 size: 15 residues. The junction had 3 bases not matched to a gene; V was cut back by 0 bases and J by 3 bases.

This clone was seen more than once but under ten times. The chain has TRBV10-2 and TRBJ2-2, with a weak D call TRBD1 (5 bases). The V end was cut by 7 bases, the J end by 2 bases, with 11 bases between. CDR3 length: 14 amino acids. Germline CDR1 is WSHSY and CDR2 is SAAADI. CDR3: CASTVRVNTGELFF. Written as DNA, the CDR3 is TGCGCCAGCACTGTCAGGGTTAACACCGGGGAGCTGTTTTTT.

The chain combines TRBV6-1 with TRBJ2-3, with no clear D. This CDR3 region has 14 residues. V shed 8 bases and J shed 2 bases, with 14 bases lying between them. Looked up from germline, CDR1 is MNHNS and CDR2 is SASEGT. The CDR3: CASGFGRYTDTQYF. As DNA, the CDR3 is TGTGCCAGCGGGTTTGGCCGATACACAGATACGCAGTATTTT.

V is TRBV19 and J is TRBJ1-1; the match to TRBD1 covers 9 bases. This CDR3 spans 11 amino acids. CDR1 is LNHDA, CDR2 SQIVND, per germline (reference sequence). V was pared by 11 bases and J by 7 bases, with 5 bases of the junction left unmatched. This chain's CDR3 is CAGTGYNEAFF. The CDR3 nucleotides are TGTGCCGGGACAGGGTATAATGAAGCTTTCTTT.

The V call is TRBV19, the J call TRBJ2-7; 7 bases agree with TRBD2. CDR1 is LNHDA, CDR2 SQIVND, per germline (reference sequence). V was pared by 10 bases and J by 5 bases, with 11 bases of the junction left unmatched. The CDR3 runs to 13 residues. The CDR3: CAIGPLGGDEQYF. CDR3 sequence (DNA): TGTGCCATTGGACCCCTGGGGGGGGACGAGCAGTACTTC.

This clone was observed a few times. The J gene is TRBJ1-1, the V gene TRBV30, with unresolved D. Trimming removed 0 bases at V and 5 bases at J, with 19 bases between. CDR1 and CDR2 from the germline V gene are GTSNPN and SVGIG (reference sequence). The CDR3 sequence is 16 residues long. CDR3 DNA sequence: TGTGCCTGGAGTGTAAAGATCCCACCGGCGAGGACTGAAGCTTTCTTT. It encodes CAWSVKIPPARTEAFF.

This clone occurred a few times. The V and J genes are TRBV4-1 and TRBJ2-1, with 11 nucleotides matching TRBD2. The germline V gene has CDR1 MGHRA and CDR2 YSYEKL. This CDR3 region has 17 residues. The V gene end was trimmed by 0 bases and the J gene end by 5 bases; junction bases not matched to a gene: 6. The CDR3 DNA reads TGCGCCAGCAGCCAAGATAGACTAGCGGGGTTCAACAATGAGCAGTTCTTC. Amino acid sequence: CASSQDRLAGFNNEQFF.

This clone was observed a handful of times. CDR3 in DNA: TGTGCCAGCAGCCAAGATCTGATGGGGGCCTACAATGAGCAGTTCTTC. Amino acids: CASSQDLMGAYNEQFF. This chain links TRBV4-2 with TRBJ2-1, with D possibly called TRBD1 or TRBD2 (5 bases each). The CDR3 runs to 16 residues. CDR1 and CDR2 (germline): LGHNA, YNFKEQ. The V end lost 0 bases, the J end lost 2 bases, and 11 bases lay between the germline ends.

This clone was detected a few times. The chain has TRBV11-1 and TRBJ2-1; 7 bases fit TRBD2. The ends lost 0 bases at V and 2 bases at J; junction bases unmatched: 7. The CDR3 is 17 residues long. Germline V gene data show CDR1 as SGHAT and CDR2 as FQDESV (reference sequence). CDR3 DNA: TGTGCCAGCAGCTTAGCGATAACTAGCGAGGCCTACAATGAGCAGTTCTTC. It is translated as CASSLAITSEAYNEQFF.

The rearrangement uses TRBV6-5 and TRBJ2-5, with 11 bases lining up with TRBD2. The CDR3 has 15 residues. Unmatched junction bases numbered 4, after V lost 5 bases and J lost 2 bases. Germline V CDR1 and CDR2: MNHEY, SVGAGI. CDR3 nucleotides: TGTGCCAGCAGTACACCTAGCGGGGGGCAAGAGACCCAGTACTTC. Translating gives CASSTPSGGQETQYF.

As DNA, the CDR3 is TGTGCCAGCAGTGAATTGGAGGGTAATTCACCCCTCCACTTT. It encodes CASSELEGNSPLHF. The chain joins TRBV6-1 to TRBJ1-6, with D unclear. The ends were cut back, 2 bases at V and 6 bases at J, with 8 bases in the middle. The length of the CDR3 is 14 residues. Per germline, CDR1 MNHNS and CDR2 SASEGT.

The rearrangement links TRBV29-1 to TRBJ2-1, with 8 nucleotides matching TRBD1. CDR1 SQVTM and CDR2 ANQGSEA come from the germline V gene. The CDR3 loop spans 13 amino acids. The ends lost 3 bases at V and 8 bases at J; junction bases unmatched: 6. The CDR3 reads CSVDGQGFDEQFF. The DNA for the CDR3 is TGCAGCGTTGACGGACAGGGCTTCGATGAGCAGTTCTTC.